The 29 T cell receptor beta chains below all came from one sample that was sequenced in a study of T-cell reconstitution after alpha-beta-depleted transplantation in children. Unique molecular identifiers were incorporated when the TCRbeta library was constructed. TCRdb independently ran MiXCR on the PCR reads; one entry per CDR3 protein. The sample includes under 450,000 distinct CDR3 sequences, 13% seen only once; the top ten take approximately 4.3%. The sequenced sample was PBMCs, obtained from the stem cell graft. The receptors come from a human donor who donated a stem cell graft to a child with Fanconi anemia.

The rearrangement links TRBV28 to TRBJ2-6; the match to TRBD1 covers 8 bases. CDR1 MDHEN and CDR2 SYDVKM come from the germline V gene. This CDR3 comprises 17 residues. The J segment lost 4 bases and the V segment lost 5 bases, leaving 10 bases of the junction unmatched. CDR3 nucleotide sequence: TGTGCCAGCAGTGGCCCCGGGACAGGCGTCGGGGCCAACGTCCTGACTTTC. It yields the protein CASSGPGTGVGANVLTF.

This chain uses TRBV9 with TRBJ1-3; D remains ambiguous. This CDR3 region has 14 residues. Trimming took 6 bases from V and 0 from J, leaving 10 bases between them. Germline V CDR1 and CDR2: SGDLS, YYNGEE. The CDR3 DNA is TGTGCCAGCATTCCTAAAAGCTCTGGAAACACCATATATTTT. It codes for CASIPKSSGNTIYF.

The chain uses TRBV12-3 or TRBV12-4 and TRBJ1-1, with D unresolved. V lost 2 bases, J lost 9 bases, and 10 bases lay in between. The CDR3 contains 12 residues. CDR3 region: CASSLISAKAFF. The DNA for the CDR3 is TGTGCCAGCAGTTTAATCTCAGCTAAAGCTTTCTTT.

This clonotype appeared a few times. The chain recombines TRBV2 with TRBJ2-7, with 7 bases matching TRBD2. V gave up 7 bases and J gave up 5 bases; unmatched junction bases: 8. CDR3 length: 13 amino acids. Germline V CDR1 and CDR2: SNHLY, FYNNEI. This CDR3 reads CASTGELANEQYF. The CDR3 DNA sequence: TGTGCCAGCACCGGGGAACTAGCGAACGAGCAGTACTTC.

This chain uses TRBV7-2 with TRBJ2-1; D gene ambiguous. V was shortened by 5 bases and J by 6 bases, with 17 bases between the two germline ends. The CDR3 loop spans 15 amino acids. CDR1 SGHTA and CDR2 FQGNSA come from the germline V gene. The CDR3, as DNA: TGTGCCAGCAGCCTTAACCCGACTGTGCTCAATGAGCAGTTCTTC. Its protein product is CASSLNPTVLNEQFF.

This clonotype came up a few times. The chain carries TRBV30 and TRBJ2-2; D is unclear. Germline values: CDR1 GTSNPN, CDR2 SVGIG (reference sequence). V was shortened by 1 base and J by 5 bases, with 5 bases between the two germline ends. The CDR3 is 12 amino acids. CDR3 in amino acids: CAWSDATGELFF. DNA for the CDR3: TGTGCCTGGAGTGACGCTACCGGGGAGCTGTTTTTT.

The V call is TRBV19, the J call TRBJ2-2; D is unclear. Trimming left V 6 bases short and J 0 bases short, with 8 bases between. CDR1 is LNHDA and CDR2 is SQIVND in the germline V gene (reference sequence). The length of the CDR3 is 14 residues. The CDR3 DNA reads TGTGCCAGTAGAAAACAGCCGAACACCGGGGAGCTGTTTTTT. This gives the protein CASRKQPNTGELFF.

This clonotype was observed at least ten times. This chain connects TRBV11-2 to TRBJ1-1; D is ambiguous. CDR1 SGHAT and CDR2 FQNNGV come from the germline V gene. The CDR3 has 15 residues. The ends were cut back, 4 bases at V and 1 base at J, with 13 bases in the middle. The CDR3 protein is CASSSSTGGNTEAFF. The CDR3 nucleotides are TGTGCCAGCAGCTCATCAACGGGAGGGAACACTGAAGCTTTCTTT.

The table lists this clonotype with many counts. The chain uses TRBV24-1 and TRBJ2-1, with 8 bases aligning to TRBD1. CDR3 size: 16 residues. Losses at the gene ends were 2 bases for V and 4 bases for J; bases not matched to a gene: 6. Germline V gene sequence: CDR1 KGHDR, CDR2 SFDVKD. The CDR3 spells CATSDSVGTGYNEQFF. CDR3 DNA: TGTGCCACCAGTGATTCGGTCGGGACAGGTTACAATGAGCAGTTCTTC.

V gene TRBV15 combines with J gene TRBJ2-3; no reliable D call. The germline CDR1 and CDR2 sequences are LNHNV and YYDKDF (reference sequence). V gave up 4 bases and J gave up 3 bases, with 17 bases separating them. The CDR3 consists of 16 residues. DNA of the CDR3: TGTGCCACCAGCACCCCTCTTCATCCGCCGACAGATACGCAGTATTTT. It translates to CATSTPLHPPTDTQYF.

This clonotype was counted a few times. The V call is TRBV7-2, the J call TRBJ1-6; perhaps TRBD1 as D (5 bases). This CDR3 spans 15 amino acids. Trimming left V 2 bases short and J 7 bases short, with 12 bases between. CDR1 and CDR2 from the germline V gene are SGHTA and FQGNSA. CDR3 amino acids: CASSLLRQGNSPLHF. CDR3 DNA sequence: TGTGCCAGCAGCTTACTCAGGCAGGGAAATTCACCCCTCCACTTT.

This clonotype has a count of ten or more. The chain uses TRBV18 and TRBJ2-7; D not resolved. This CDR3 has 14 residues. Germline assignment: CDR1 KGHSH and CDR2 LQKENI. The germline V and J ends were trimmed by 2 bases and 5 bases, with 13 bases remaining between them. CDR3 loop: CASSPSVNPNEQYF. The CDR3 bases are TGTGCCAGCTCACCATCGGTCAACCCCAACGAGCAGTACTTC.

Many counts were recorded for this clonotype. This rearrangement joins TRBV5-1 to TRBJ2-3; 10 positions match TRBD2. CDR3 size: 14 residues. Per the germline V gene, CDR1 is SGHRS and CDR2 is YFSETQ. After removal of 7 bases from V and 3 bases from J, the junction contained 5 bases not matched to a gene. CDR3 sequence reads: CASQPGLATDTQYF. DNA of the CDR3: TGCGCCAGCCAACCGGGACTAGCGACAGATACGCAGTATTTT.

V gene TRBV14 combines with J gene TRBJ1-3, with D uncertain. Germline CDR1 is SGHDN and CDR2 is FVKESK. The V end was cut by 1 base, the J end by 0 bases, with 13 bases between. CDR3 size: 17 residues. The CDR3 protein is CASSQVGSSISGNTIYF. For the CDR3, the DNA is TGTGCCAGCAGCCAAGTTGGCAGCTCTATCTCTGGAAACACCATATATTTT.

The CDR3 spells CASSRVQYGYTF. The CDR3 DNA sequence: TGTGCCAGCAGCCGTGTTCAATATGGCTACACCTTC. This sequence joins TRBV12-3 or TRBV12-4 and TRBJ1-2; no reliable D call. V was clipped by 6 bases and J by 5 bases, with 10 bases between them. This CDR3 contains 12 residues.

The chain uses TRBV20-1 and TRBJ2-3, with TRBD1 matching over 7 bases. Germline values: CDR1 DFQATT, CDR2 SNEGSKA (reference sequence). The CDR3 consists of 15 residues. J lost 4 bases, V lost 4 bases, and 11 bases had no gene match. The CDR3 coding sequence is TGCAGTGCTAACACCGGGACAGAGGGGTCAGATACGCAGTATTTT. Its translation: CSANTGTEGSDTQYF.

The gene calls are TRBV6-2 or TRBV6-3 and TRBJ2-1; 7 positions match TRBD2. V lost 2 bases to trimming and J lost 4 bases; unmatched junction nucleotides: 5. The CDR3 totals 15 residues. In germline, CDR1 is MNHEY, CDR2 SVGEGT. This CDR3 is CASSYPWGGYNEQFF. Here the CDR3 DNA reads TGTGCCAGCAGTTACCCGTGGGGGGGTTACAATGAGCAGTTCTTC.

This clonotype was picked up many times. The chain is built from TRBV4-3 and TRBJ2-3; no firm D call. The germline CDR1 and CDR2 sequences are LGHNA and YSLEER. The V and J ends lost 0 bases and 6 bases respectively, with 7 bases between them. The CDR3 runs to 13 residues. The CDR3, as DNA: TGCGCCAGCAGCCAAGAATACGACGATACGCAGTATTTT. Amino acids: CASSQEYDDTQYF.

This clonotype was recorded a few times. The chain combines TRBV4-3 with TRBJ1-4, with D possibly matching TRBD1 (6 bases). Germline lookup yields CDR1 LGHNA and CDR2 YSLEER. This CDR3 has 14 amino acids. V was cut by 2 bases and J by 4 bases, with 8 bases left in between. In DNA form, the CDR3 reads TGCGCCAGCAGCCAAAGACAGGTTAATGAAAAACTGTTTTTT. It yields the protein CASSQRQVNEKLFF.

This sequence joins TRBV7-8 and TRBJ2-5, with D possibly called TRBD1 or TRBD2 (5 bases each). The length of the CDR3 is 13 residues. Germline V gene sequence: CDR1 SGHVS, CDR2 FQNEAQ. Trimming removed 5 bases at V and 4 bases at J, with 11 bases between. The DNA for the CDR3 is TGTGCCAGCAGCCCTGGGGGAGTAGAGACCCAGTACTTC. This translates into CASSPGGVETQYF.

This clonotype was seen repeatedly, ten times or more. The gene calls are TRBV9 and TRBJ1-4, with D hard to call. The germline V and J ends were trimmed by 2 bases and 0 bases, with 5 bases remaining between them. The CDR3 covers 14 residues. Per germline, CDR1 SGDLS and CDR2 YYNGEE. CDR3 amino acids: CASSVLATNEKLFF. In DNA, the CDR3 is TGTGCCAGCAGCGTCCTTGCAACTAATGAAAAACTGTTTTTT.

The CDR3 nucleotides are TGTGCCACCAGCAGAGGTGGACAGGGGGTGAATGGCTACACCTTC. Encoded protein: CATSRGGQGVNGYTF. This chain links TRBV15 with TRBJ1-2, with TRBD1 identical over 10 bases. With V trimmed by 1 base and J by 6 bases, 5 bases remained unmatched. This CDR3 has 15 amino acids. Germline V lookup: CDR1 LNHNV, CDR2 YYDKDF (reference sequence).

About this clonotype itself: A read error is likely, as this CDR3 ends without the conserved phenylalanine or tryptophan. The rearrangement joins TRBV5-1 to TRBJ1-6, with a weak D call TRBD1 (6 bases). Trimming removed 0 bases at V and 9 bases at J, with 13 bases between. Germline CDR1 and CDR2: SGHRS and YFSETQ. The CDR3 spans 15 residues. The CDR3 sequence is CASSLDSQGTSPLHS. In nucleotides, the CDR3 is TGCGCCAGCAGCTTGGACTCCCAGGGGACTTCACCCCTCCACTCT.

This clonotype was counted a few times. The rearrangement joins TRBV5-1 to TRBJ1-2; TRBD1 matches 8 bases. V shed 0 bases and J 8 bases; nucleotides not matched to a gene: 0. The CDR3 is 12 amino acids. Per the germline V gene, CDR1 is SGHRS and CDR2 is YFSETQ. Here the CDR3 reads CASSLGQGGYTF. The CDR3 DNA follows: TGCGCCAGCAGCTTGGGACAGGGGGGCTACACCTTC.

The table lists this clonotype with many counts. CDR3 amino acids: CASSQEDRGFGNTIYF. DNA for the CDR3: TGCGCCAGCAGCCAAGAGGACAGGGGGTTTGGAAACACCATATATTTT. J is TRBJ1-3 and V is TRBV4-3; TRBD1 matches 10 bases. The V gene's germline CDR1 is LGHNA and CDR2 YSLEER. The V gene end was trimmed by 0 bases and the J gene end by 3 bases; junction bases not matched to a gene: 2. The CDR3 is made up of 16 amino acids.

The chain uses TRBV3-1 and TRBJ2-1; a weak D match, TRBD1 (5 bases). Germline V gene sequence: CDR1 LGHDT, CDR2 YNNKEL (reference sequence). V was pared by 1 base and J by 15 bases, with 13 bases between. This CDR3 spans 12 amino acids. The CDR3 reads CASSQGEGVAFF. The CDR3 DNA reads TGTGCCAGCAGCCAAGGGGAAGGGGTAGCGTTCTTC.

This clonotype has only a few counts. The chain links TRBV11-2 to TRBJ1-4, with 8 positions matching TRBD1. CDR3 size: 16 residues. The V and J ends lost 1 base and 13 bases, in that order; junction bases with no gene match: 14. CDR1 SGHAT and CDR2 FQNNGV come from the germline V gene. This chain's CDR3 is CASSLAGGQDIGALFF. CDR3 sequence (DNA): TGTGCCAGCAGCTTAGCTGGGGGACAGGATATTGGTGCACTGTTTTTT.

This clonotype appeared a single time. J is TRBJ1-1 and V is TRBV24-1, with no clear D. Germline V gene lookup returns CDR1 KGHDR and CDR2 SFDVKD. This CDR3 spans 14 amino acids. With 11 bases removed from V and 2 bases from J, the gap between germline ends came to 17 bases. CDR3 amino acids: CASCCGIFNTEAFF. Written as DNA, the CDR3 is TGTGCCAGCTGCTGCGGGATCTTTAACACTGAAGCTTTCTTT.

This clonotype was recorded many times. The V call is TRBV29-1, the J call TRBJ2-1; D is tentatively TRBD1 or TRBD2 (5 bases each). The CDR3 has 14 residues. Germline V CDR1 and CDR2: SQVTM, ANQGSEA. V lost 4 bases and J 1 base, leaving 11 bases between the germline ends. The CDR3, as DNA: TGCAGCGTTGGGGACCCCTTTTCCTACAATGAGCAGTTCTTC. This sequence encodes CSVGDPFSYNEQFF.